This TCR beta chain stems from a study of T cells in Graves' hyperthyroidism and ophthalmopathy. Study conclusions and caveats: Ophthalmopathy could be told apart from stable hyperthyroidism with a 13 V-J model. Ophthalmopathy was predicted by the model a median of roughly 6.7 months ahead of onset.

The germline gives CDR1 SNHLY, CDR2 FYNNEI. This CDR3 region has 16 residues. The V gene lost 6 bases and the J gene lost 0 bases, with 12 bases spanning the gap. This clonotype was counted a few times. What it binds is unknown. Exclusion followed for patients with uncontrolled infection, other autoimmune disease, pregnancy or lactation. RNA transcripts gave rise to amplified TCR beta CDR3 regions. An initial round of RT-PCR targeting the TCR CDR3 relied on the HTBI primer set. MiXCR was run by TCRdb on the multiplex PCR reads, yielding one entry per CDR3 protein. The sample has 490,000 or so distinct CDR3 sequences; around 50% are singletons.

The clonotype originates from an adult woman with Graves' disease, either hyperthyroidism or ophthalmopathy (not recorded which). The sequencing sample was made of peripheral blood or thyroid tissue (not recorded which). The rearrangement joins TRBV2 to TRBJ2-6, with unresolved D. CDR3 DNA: TGTGCCAGCAGCGCCCGGTGGGGCTCTGGGGCCAACGTCCTGACTTTC. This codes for CASSARWGSGANVLTF.